A selection of T cell receptor beta chains follows, all from one sample in a study of T cells in Graves' hyperthyroidism and ophthalmopathy. TCRdb analysed the multiplex PCR reads with MiXCR anew, one entry per CDR3 protein. This sample has about 640,000 distinct CDR3 sequences, with about 20% found just once. The sequencing sample was made of blood. These receptors were taken from a man aged 25 to 40 with Graves' ophthalmopathy. CDR3s include the opening cysteine and the closing phenylalanine or tryptophan. The D gene is left open where the match is weak. Not every row has a clone size; where given, it reads once, few, many or a size class.

>TRBJ1-4|TRBV7-2|NA|few
TGTGCCAGCAGCTCCACAGGGACCTCTGGAAAACTGTTTTTT
CASSSTGTSGKLFF
>TRBJ1-5|TRBV7-9|NA|NA
TGTGCCAGCAGCGGCGGGGGCGGGGAGCCCCAGCATTTT
CASSGGGGEPQHF
>TRBJ2-2|TRBV4-2|TRBD2|few
TGTGCCAGCAGCCTCCTCACGACTAGCGGGCATGGGGTCACCGGGGAGCTGTTTTTT
CASSLLTTSGHGVTGELFF
>TRBJ1-3|TRBV10-3|NA|NA
TGTGCCATCAGTGGCACAGGGAGCGTACACTCTGGAAACACCATATATTTT
CAISGTGSVHSGNTIYF
>TRBJ1-1|TRBV6-1|NA|few
TGTGCCAGCAGAGTAGACAGTGGCGCTGGGAGCACTGAAGCTTTCTTT
CASRVDSGAGSTEAFF
>TRBJ2-5|TRBV2|TRBD2|NA
TGTGCCAGCTTTCGCCCTGGCAGGGAGGGACGGACCCAGTACTTC
CASFRPGREGRTQYF
>TRBJ2-7|TRBV6-1|TRBD1|many
TGTGCCAGCAGTGTACCACGGGACAGGGAAGAATGGCAGTACTTC
CASSVPRDREEWQYF
>TRBJ2-3|TRBV12-3/TRBV12-4|TRBD2|many
TGTGCCAGCAGTTTATCGGTACTAGCGACAGATACGCAGTATTTT
CASSLSVLATDTQYF
>TRBJ2-4|TRBV3-1|NA|NA
TGTGCCAGCAGCCAAACTCTAGGGAAAGACATTCAGTACTTC
CASSQTLGKDIQYF
>TRBJ2-7|TRBV5-4|NA|NA
TGTGCCTGCGGGACTCCCAACGAGCAGTACTTC
CACGTPNEQYF
>TRBJ1-1|TRBV5-6|TRBD1|many
TGTGCCAGCACTAGAGGGACAGCCAACACTGAAGCTTTCTTT
CASTRGTANTEAFF
>TRBJ2-1|TRBV5-1|NA|many
TGCGCCAGCAGCTTGGGGGACCGGTACAATGAGCAGTTCTTC
CASSLGDRYNEQFF
>TRBJ1-1|TRBV24-1|NA|few
TGTGCCACCAGTGCCGTTGGCCGTGAAGCTTTCTTT
CATSAVGREAFF
>TRBJ2-7|TRBV7-9|NA|many
TGTGCCAGCAGCTCAACCTTTCCCTACGAGCAGTACTTC
CASSSTFPYEQYF
>TRBJ2-7|TRBV30|NA|NA
TGTGCCTGGACCCCTCTCATTGGGGCCTACGAGCAGTACTTC
CAWTPLIGAYEQYF
>TRBJ2-7|TRBV27|NA|few
TGTGCCAGTTTCCTCATCTACGAGCAGTACTTC
CASFLIYEQYF
>TRBJ2-7|TRBV28|NA|few
TGTGCCAGCCGTACTTTTAAGCCGGGGGAGCAGTACTTC
CASRTFKPGEQYF
>TRBJ2-7|TRBV5-6|TRBD2|NA
TGTGCCAGCAGGAAGTGGGGGGGCTACGAGCAGTACTTC
CASRKWGGYEQYF
>TRBJ2-7|TRBV25-1|NA|few
TGTGCCAGCAAGTTAGGGCTCGAGCAGTACTTC
CASKLGLEQYF
>TRBJ2-3|TRBV7-2|NA|NA
TGTGCCAGCAGCCTCCGCCCCATGGCGGGACGCACAGATACGCAGTATTTT
CASSLRPMAGRTDTQYF
>TRBJ1-1|TRBV20-1|TRBD1|many
TGCAGTGTCCGGAGGGACAGCGTAATGAACACTGAAGCTTTCTTT
CSVRRDSVMNTEAFF
>TRBJ2-3|TRBV5-1|NA|few
TGCGCCAGCAATCGAGAAACAGATACGCAGTATTTT
CASNRETDTQYF
>TRBJ1-6|TRBV13|TRBD1|NA
TGTGCCAGCACCTCGGGGACAGGGGGACCCCCCCTCCACTTT
CASTSGTGGPPLHF
>TRBJ1-1|TRBV6-2/TRBV6-3|NA|few
TGTGCCAGCAGTTACTCGTGGGGTGACCTACTAGCTTTCTTT
CASSYSWGDLLAFF
>TRBJ2-5|TRBV30|NA|many
TGTGCCTGGAGTGTACGGGGCAGGGTCGGAGTGGAGACCCAGTACTTC
CAWSVRGRVGVETQYF
>TRBJ2-4|TRBV24-1|TRBD1|NA
TGTGCCACCAGTGATCCGAGGACAGGCCCCGACATTCAGTACTTC
CATSDPRTGPDIQYF
>TRBJ1-5|TRBV9|NA|NA
TGTGCCAGCAGCCCGAACAGGGTAGAAGAGGATCAGCCCCAGCATTTT
CASSPNRVEEDQPQHF
>TRBJ2-7|TRBV20-1|NA|NA
TGCAGTGCTAGACAGGCCTTCTCCTACGAGCAGTACTTC
CSARQAFSYEQYF
>TRBJ2-5|TRBV20-1|NA|many
TGCAGTGCCACTCGGACAGTCGGCGAGACCCAGTACTTC
CSATRTVGETQYF
>TRBJ2-4|TRBV6-1|NA|NA
TGTGCCAGCAGTGAAGATGGGGCTTGGACAGACATTCAGTACTTC
CASSEDGAWTDIQYF
>TRBJ2-1|TRBV7-9|TRBD1|NA
TGTGCCAGCAGCGATATGCAGGGGGCTTCCTACAATGAGCAGTTCTTC
CASSDMQGASYNEQFF
>TRBJ2-1|TRBV11-3|TRBD2|NA
TGTGCCAGCAGCCGCGGGCGGGAGGGCCTCGACGAGCAGTTCTTC
CASSRGREGLDEQFF
>TRBJ2-2|TRBV30|NA|few
TGTGCCTGGAGTGCTGACAGGCGGGGGACTTCGAACACCGGGGAGCTGTTTTTT
CAWSADRRGTSNTGELFF
>TRBJ1-4|TRBV5-1|NA|few
TGCGCCAGCAGCTTCTCAGGGGAAAAACTGTTTTTT
CASSFSGEKLFF
>TRBJ2-3|TRBV28|TRBD2|many
TGTGCCAGCAGTTTACGCAGCGGGGGGCTTACCCTAGATACGCAGTATTTT
CASSLRSGGLTLDTQYF
>TRBJ2-7|TRBV20-1|NA|NA
TGCAGTGCTAGAGACCTAGAGGACTCCTACGAGCAGTACTTC
CSARDLEDSYEQYF
>TRBJ2-1|TRBV11-3|TRBD2|few
TGTGCCAGCAGCTTAGAGGCTAGCGGGAGTAATGAGCAGTTCTTC
CASSLEASGSNEQFF
>TRBJ2-5|TRBV6-5|NA|NA
TGTGCCAGCAGTACTCCGGGACTCCAATTAGAGTACTTC
CASSTPGLQLEYF
>TRBJ2-7|TRBV18|NA|many
TGTGCCAGCTCACCATCGGACCACTACGAGCAGTACTTC
CASSPSDHYEQYF
>TRBJ2-2|TRBV20-1|NA|NA
TGCAGAATGACCCCTGGGCCCACCGGGGAGCTGTTTTTT
CRMTPGPTGELFF
>TRBJ2-3|TRBV27|NA|many
TGTGCCAGCAGTTTACGGTGGGAGGCAGATACGCAGTATTTT
CASSLRWEADTQYF
>TRBJ2-2|TRBV7-2|NA|NA
TGTGCCAGCAGCTTAGGCTGGGGAAAGGTGTTTTTT
CASSLGWGKVFF
>TRBJ1-4|TRBV6-5|NA|few
TGTGCCAGCAGTTACCTGACAGGACAGAATGAAAAACTGTTTTTT
CASSYLTGQNEKLFF
>TRBJ2-7|TRBV11-2|TRBD2|NA
TGTGCCAGCAGTCCTGACTTACAAGCGGGGAGCTACGAGCAGTACTTC
CASSPDLQAGSYEQYF
>TRBJ2-1|TRBV10-3|NA|NA
TGTGCCATCAGTCTGACCATCAGGGGCTCCTACAATGAGCAGTTCTTC
CAISLTIRGSYNEQFF
>TRBJ2-5|TRBV5-1|NA|NA
TGCGCCAGCACTCTACCCGGGACTCTCCAAGAGACCCAGTACTTC
CASTLPGTLQETQYF
>TRBJ1-5|TRBV6-1|NA|few
TGTGCCAGCAGTGAACACGCCGTCCGCAATCAGCCCCAGCATTTT
CASSEHAVRNQPQHF
>TRBJ2-1|TRBV20-1|NA|NA
TGCAGTGCTAGACCCCCGGGGGCCTATATTAATGAGCAGTTCTTC
CSARPPGAYINEQFF
>TRBJ1-3|TRBV11-2|NA|few
TGTGCCAGCAGCACACTCTTAAGGGGATTCTCTGGAAACACCATATATTTT
CASSTLLRGFSGNTIYF
>TRBJ2-1|TRBV6-2/TRBV6-3|TRBD2|few
TGTGCCAGCAGTTACTTGGCTAGCGGGAGGGCCTCCGTGCGCTATGAGCAGTTCTTC
CASSYLASGRASVRYEQFF
>TRBJ2-6|TRBV18|NA|few
TGTGCCAGCTCACTAGCTTATGTGGCCAACGTCCTGACTTTC
CASSLAYVANVLTF
>TRBJ2-7|TRBV28|NA|many
TGTGCCAGCAGTCTAGCAGTGGTCAGCACCTACGAGCAGTACTTC
CASSLAVVSTYEQYF
>TRBJ1-2|TRBV20-1|NA|few
TGCAGCGTCTACGCGTATGGCTACACCTTC
CSVYAYGYTF
>TRBJ1-5|TRBV12-3/TRBV12-4|NA|many
TGTGCCAGCAGCTTACGAGGCAATCAGCCCCAGCATTTT
CASSLRGNQPQHF
>TRBJ1-6|TRBV7-2|NA|NA
TGTGCCAGCAGCTTAGATAGGGTCAGGGGTGCACCCCTCCACTTT
CASSLDRVRGAPLHF
>TRBJ2-1|TRBV7-2|TRBD2|NA
TGTGCCAGCACCTCCCCGGGAGGTGAGCAGTTCTTC
CASTSPGGEQFF
>TRBJ2-5|TRBV10-3|TRBD1|NA
TGTGCCATCAGTGAGCGACAGACAGGGGGGACCCAGTACTTC
CAISERQTGGTQYF
>TRBJ1-3|TRBV7-3|NA|many
TGTGCCAGCAGCCCAGGGACTCCCGGAAACACCATATATTTT
CASSPGTPGNTIYF
>TRBJ2-1|TRBV20-1|NA|NA
TGCAGTGCTAGTGTCGGGACTCTAAGAGAGAATGAGCAGTTCTTC
CSASVGTLRENEQFF
>TRBJ1-1|TRBV20-1|TRBD1|many
TGCAGTGCTACGCTGGACAGGGCCCAAGGGGCTTTCTTT
CSATLDRAQGAFF